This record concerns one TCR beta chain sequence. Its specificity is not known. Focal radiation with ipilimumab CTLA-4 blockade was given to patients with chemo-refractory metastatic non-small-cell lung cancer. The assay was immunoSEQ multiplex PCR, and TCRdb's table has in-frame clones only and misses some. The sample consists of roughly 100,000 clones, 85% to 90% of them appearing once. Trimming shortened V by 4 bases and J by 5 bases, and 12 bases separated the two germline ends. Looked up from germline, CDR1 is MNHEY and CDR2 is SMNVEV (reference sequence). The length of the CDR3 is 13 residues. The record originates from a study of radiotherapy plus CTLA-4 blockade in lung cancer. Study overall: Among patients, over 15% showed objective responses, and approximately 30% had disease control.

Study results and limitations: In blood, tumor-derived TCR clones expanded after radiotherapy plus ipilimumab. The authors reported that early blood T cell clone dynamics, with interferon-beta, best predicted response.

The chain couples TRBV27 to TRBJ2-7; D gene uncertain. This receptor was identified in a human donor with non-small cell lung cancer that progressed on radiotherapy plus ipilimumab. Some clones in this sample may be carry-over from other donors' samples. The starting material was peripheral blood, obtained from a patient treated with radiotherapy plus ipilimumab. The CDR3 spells CASSSSWVHEQYF. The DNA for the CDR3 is TGTGCCAGCAGTTCCTCGTGGGTCCACGAGCAGTACTTC.